These 7 T cell receptor beta chains originate from one sample sequenced in a study of T cell responses to AZD1222 COVID-19 vaccine. The repertoire was sequenced with immunoSEQ multiplex PCR; TCRdb's copy has only in-frame clones and lacks some. Here the sample spans about 150,000 clones, roughly 88% being singletons. This specimen was peripheral blood, taken on day 0 of MenACWY control vaccination. Receptor source: an adult in good health.

V is TRBV10-3 and J is TRBJ2-7; TRBD1 matches 12 bases. V shed 6 bases and J 4 bases; nucleotides not matched to a gene: 4. The CDR3 is 14 residues long. Germline loops: CDR1 ENHRY, CDR2 SYGVKD. CDR3: CAIRGTGGLYEQYF. The CDR3 nucleotides read TGTGCCATCAGGGGGACAGGGGGCCTGTACGAGCAGTACTTC.

The chain is built from TRBV25-1 and TRBJ1-2, with D uncertain. Deletions cut 3 bases from V and 4 bases from J, with 12 bases between. The CDR3 sequence is 14 residues long. Germline V gene sequence: CDR1 MGHDK, CDR2 SYGVNS. The CDR3 loop is CASSDPGRFYGYTF. For the CDR3, the DNA is TGTGCCAGCAGTGACCCTGGACGGTTCTATGGCTACACCTTC.

CDR3 region: CASSRTSGQYNEQFF. CDR3 DNA sequence: TGCGCCAGCAGCCGCACTAGCGGACAGTACAATGAGCAGTTCTTC. The chain joins TRBV4-3 to TRBJ2-1; 8 bases match TRBD2. The CDR3 has 15 residues. Germline lookup yields CDR1 LGHNA and CDR2 YSLEER. V gave up 4 bases and J gave up 4 bases; unmatched junction bases: 6.

The chain joins TRBV20-1 to TRBJ1-5; D not resolved. This CDR3 is 15 amino acids long. Trimming stripped 3 bases from V and 2 bases from J, with 14 bases between. Germline V lookup: CDR1 DFQATT, CDR2 SNEGSKA (reference sequence). The CDR3 DNA follows: TGCAGTGCTAGTACTTCGGGATGGGGCAATCAGCCCCAGCATTTT. This encodes CSASTSGWGNQPQHF.

The V gene is TRBV4-1, the J gene TRBJ2-3, with TRBD2 matching over 11 bases. V dropped 4 bases and J dropped 0; count of bases not matched to a gene: 6. CDR1 is MGHRA, CDR2 YSYEKL, per germline. The CDR3 covers 17 residues. CDR3: CASSPLAGATSTDTQYF. The CDR3 coding sequence is TGCGCCAGCAGCCCACTAGCGGGGGCGACTAGCACAGATACGCAGTATTTT.

The V gene is TRBV6-2 or TRBV6-3, the J gene TRBJ1-5, with 7 positions matching TRBD1. CDR1 and CDR2 from the germline V gene are MNHEY and SVGEGT. Losses at the gene ends were 2 bases for V and 1 base for J; bases not matched to a gene: 11. The CDR3 extends over 18 amino acids. The CDR3 loop reads CASSYPTGWLRSNQPQHF. The CDR3 DNA follows: TGTGCCAGCAGTTACCCGACAGGGTGGCTACGGAGCAATCAGCCCCAGCATTTT.

The chain combines TRBV5-8 with TRBJ2-1; 13 bases line up with TRBD2. The V and J ends lost 0 bases and 1 base, in that order; junction bases with no gene match: 1. CDR3 length: 17 residues. In germline, CDR1 is SGHTS, CDR2 YDEGEE. The chain's CDR3 is CASSLGLAGGSYNEQFF. DNA of the CDR3: TGTGCCAGCAGCTTGGGACTAGCGGGAGGTTCCTACAATGAGCAGTTCTTC. Variable domain in full (rest from reference TRBV5-8 and TRBJ2-1): EAGVTQSPTHLIKTRGQQATLRCSPISGHTSVYWYQQALGLGLQFLLWYDEGEERNRGNFPPRFSGRQFPNYSSELNVNALELEDSALYLCASSLGLAGGSYNEQFFGPGTRLTVL.